This paragraph reports one T cell receptor (beta chain). As yet, its antigen is unknown. The data belong to a study of T cells in Graves' hyperthyroidism and ophthalmopathy. V lost 7 bases to trimming and J lost 2 bases, with 18 bases between them. There are 15 residues in the CDR3. PBMCs were derived from roughly 9.6 ml fresh peripheral blood. RNA transcripts were the template for amplifying TCR beta CDR3 regions. A first-round RT-PCR of the TCR CDR3 used the HTBI primer set. TCRdb re-derived calls from the multiplex PCR reads in MiXCR, one entry per CDR3 protein. Of fewer than 400,000 distinct CDR3 sequences listed, 15% to 19% were seen once; the top ten hold about 30%. General study points: Ophthalmopathy and stable hyperthyroidism were separated by a 13 V-J model. Before onset, ophthalmopathy was predicted by the model a median around 6 months earlier.

The sample comprised blood. The TCR comes from a woman between 18 and 29 years old with Graves' hyperthyroidism that later progressed to Graves' ophthalmopathy. The J gene is TRBJ2-7, the V gene TRBV12-3 or TRBV12-4; the D gene is possibly TRBD2 (5 bases). CDR3 protein: CASKSNYQRPYEQYF. The CDR3 DNA follows: TGTGCCAGCAAGTCTAACTATCAGCGGCCCTACGAGCAGTACTTC.